The 29 T cell receptor beta chains below were found in one sample sequenced in a study of blood T cell repertoires in COVID-19. Here immunoSEQ multiplex PCR was the method, and the copy in TCRdb shows in-frame clones only, minus some. The table lists more than 200,000 clones, 75% to 90% of them singletons. Input material: peripheral blood. Every receptor here comes from a man younger than 40 with active or convalescent COVID-19.

V usage is TRBV5-4 and J usage is TRBJ1-2, with 8 bases matching TRBD1. Germline V lookup: CDR1 SGHNT, CDR2 YYREEE (reference sequence). CDR3 length equals 15 residues. Trimming at V came to 1 base and at J to 4 bases, leaving 6 bases not matched to a gene. CDR3 loop: CASSLLDRASYGYTF. CDR3 bases: TGTGCCAGCAGCTTGCTGGACAGGGCGAGCTATGGCTACACCTTC.

The chain links TRBV3-1 (or the pseudogene TRBV3-2) to TRBJ2-3, with 8 bases lining up with TRBD2. From germline, CDR1 is LGHDT and CDR2 YNNKEL (reference sequence). V trimming: 3 bases; J trimming: 5 bases; junction bases outside the gene matches: 7. CDR3 length: 15 residues. CDR3 sequence (DNA): TGTGCCAGCAGCCATGGCGGGGGGTATAAAGATACGCAGTATTTT. This encodes CASSHGGGYKDTQYF.

The CDR3 here is CASSTAPWGANEKLFF. CDR3 sequence (DNA): TGTGCCAGCAGCACCGCGCCGTGGGGGGCTAATGAAAAACTGTTTTTT. The gene calls are TRBV7-8 and TRBJ1-4, with D perhaps TRBD1 (5 bases). The CDR3 spans 16 residues. The germline V gene encodes CDR1 SGHVS and CDR2 FQNEAQ. Trimming took 5 bases from V and 3 from J, leaving 16 bases between them.

The chain joins TRBV5-4 to TRBJ1-4, with 8 bases fitting TRBD1. V trimming: 1 base; J trimming: 1 base; junction bases outside the gene matches: 9. Germline CDR1 SGHNT, CDR2 YYREEE (reference sequence). The CDR3 consists of 18 residues. The CDR3 sequence is CASSLSSGGRITNEKLFF. For the CDR3, the DNA is TGTGCCAGCAGCTTGTCTTCAGGGGGCAGAATAACTAATGAAAAACTGTTTTTT.

The rearrangement joins TRBV5-6 to TRBJ2-1, with 12 bases fitting TRBD2. There are 16 residues in the CDR3. The J segment lost 10 bases and the V segment lost 1 base, leaving 9 bases of the junction unmatched. CDR1 is SGHDT, CDR2 YYEEEE, per germline. The CDR3 DNA reads TGTGCCAGCAGCTTGAAGGCTAGCGGGGGGGCATACGAGCAGTTCTTC. Residues: CASSLKASGGAYEQFF.

The chain couples TRBV5-6 to TRBJ2-1; 11 nucleotides agree with TRBD2. Germline V CDR1 and CDR2: SGHDT, YYEEEE. The CDR3 spans 15 residues. V was pared by 5 bases and J by 6 bases, with 7 bases of the junction left unmatched. CDR3 nucleotide sequence: TGTGCCAGCAGTATCCTAGCGGGGGGTGGCAATGAGCAGTTCTTC. It translates to CASSILAGGGNEQFF.

The V and J genes are TRBV5-1 and TRBJ2-5; 12 positions agree with TRBD2. The CDR3 length is 15 residues. The junction had 3 bases not matched to a gene; V was cut back by 1 base and J by 5 bases. Germline V gene sequence: CDR1 SGHRS, CDR2 YFSETQ. In DNA form, the CDR3 reads TGCGCCAGCAGCTTGACTAGCGGGGGGCGGGAGACCCAGTACTTC. It specifies CASSLTSGGRETQYF.

The rearrangement joins TRBV5-5 to TRBJ1-5; D remains unclear. Germline lookup yields CDR1 SGHKS and CDR2 YYEKEE (reference sequence). The CDR3 extends over 13 amino acids. Between the trimmed V and J ends, which lost 1 base and 3 bases, there was a span of 5 bases. CDR3 loop: CASSLNNNQPQHF. The CDR3 DNA sequence: TGTGCCAGCAGCTTGAACAACAATCAGCCCCAGCATTTT. The entire variable domain, with the rest obtained from reference TRBV5-5 and TRBJ1-5, is as follows: DAGVTQSPTHLIKTRGQQVTLRCSPISGHKSVSWYQQVLGQGPQFIFQYYEKEERGRGNFPDRFSARQFPNYSSELNVNALLLGDSALYLCASSLNNNQPQHFGDGTRLSIL.

The gene calls are TRBV29-1 and TRBJ1-1; no clear D. The CDR3 totals 12 residues. In germline, CDR1 is SQVTM, CDR2 ANQGSEA. V lost 4 bases, J lost 1 base, and 7 bases lay in between. Written as DNA, the CDR3 is TGCAGCGTTGCCCGACAGAACACTGAAGCTTTCTTT. It specifies CSVARQNTEAFF.

This chain joins TRBV7-2 and TRBJ2-7; 9 positions match TRBD1. CDR1 is SGHTA and CDR2 is FQGNSA in the germline V gene. This CDR3 region has 15 residues. The V and J ends lost 4 bases and 5 bases, in that order; junction bases with no gene match: 9. The CDR3 here is CASSYSGQGFDEQYF. CDR3 coding DNA: TGTGCCAGCAGCTACTCGGGACAGGGCTTCGACGAGCAGTACTTC.

This clone was detected once. This chain connects TRBV25-1 to TRBJ1-4, with 11 bases fitting TRBD1. The CDR3 runs to 16 residues. V dropped 3 bases and J dropped 10; count of bases not matched to a gene: 10. Looked up from germline, CDR1 is MGHDK and CDR2 is SYGVNS. CDR3 sequence: CASSDWTGGYHGKLFF. The CDR3 DNA is TGTGCCAGCAGTGACTGGACAGGGGGCTACCACGGAAAACTGTTTTTT.

The chain links TRBV2 to TRBJ2-1; 7 positions match TRBD2. Per germline, CDR1 SNHLY and CDR2 FYNNEI. The J segment lost 12 bases and the V segment lost 5 bases, leaving 7 bases of the junction unmatched. The CDR3 length is 12 residues. The CDR3 protein is CASSTRRGVQFF. For the CDR3, the DNA is TGTGCCAGCAGTACCCGACGGGGGGTGCAGTTCTTC.

The chain is built from TRBV2 and TRBJ2-3; 7 bases agree with TRBD2. Germline-derived CDR1 and CDR2 are SNHLY and FYNNEI. This CDR3 has 15 residues. With 6 bases clipped from V and 6 bases from J, the junction kept 12 bases outside the gene matches. CDR3 DNA: TGTGCCAGCAGGGCTAGCGGTTCTTTATTTGATACGCAGTATTTT. Translating gives CASRASGSLFDTQYF.

This clone came up once. The CDR3 here is CASRLGGPGGYEQYF. The CDR3 nucleotides are TGTGCAAGTCGCTTGGGCGGTCCCGGGGGTTACGAGCAGTACTTC. The rearrangement joins TRBV12-2 to TRBJ2-7; the D segment call TRBD2 is taken from the table without a DNA check. TRBV12-2 has pseudogene status. CDR3 length: 15 amino acids.

This clone was seen a handful of times. The chain joins TRBV6-5 to TRBJ1-1, with D tentatively TRBD1 (6 bases). Per germline, CDR1 MNHEY and CDR2 SVGAGI. Trimming removed 6 bases from V and 0 bases from J, with 11 bases in between. The CDR3 is made up of 14 amino acids. CDR3 DNA sequence: TGTGCCAGCAGCCAGGACAGAATGAACACTGAAGCTTTCTTT. Translation: CASSQDRMNTEAFF.

V usage is TRBV9 and J usage is TRBJ2-5; TRBD2 might be the D (6 bases). The CDR3 is 16 residues long. Germline V CDR1 and CDR2: SGDLS, YYNGEE. V was pared by 4 bases and J by 4 bases, with 20 bases between. The CDR3 loop is CASSTPQGGVGETQYF. CDR3 nucleotides: TGTGCCAGCAGCACCCCCCAGGGCGGGGTCGGAGAGACCCAGTACTTC.

This chain connects TRBV19 to TRBJ2-6, with 7 nucleotides matching TRBD1. In germline, CDR1 is LNHDA, CDR2 SQIVND (reference sequence). Unmatched junction bases numbered 5, after V lost 4 bases and J lost 2 bases. This CDR3 is 16 amino acids long. The DNA of the CDR3 is TGTGCCAGTAGTACCAGACAGGGTACTGGGGCCAACGTCCTGACTTTC. Residues: CASSTRQGTGANVLTF. Combining the CDR3 with reference TRBV19 and TRBJ2-6 gives the whole variable domain DGGITQSPKYLFRKEGQNVTLSCEQNLNHDAMYWYRQDPGQGLRLIYYSQIVNDFQKGDIAEGYSVSREKKESFPLTVTSAQKNPTAFYLCASSTRQGTGANVLTFGAGSRLTVL.

V and J are TRBV5-5 and TRBJ1-6; 7 bases align to TRBD1. Germline-derived CDR1 and CDR2 are SGHKS and YYEKEE (reference sequence). This CDR3 is built from 14 residues. The J segment lost 9 bases and the V segment lost 4 bases, leaving 7 bases of the junction unmatched. CDR3 DNA: TGTGCCAGCAGCCGAGAGACAGGGCTTTCACCCCTCCACTTT. Amino acid sequence: CASSRETGLSPLHF.

The chain combines TRBV2 with TRBJ2-2; possibly TRBD1 for D (6 bases). The CDR3 is 16 residues long. Trimming removed 6 bases at V and 0 bases at J, with 14 bases between. Germline V CDR1 and CDR2: SNHLY, FYNNEI. CDR3 nucleotides: TGTGCCAGCAGGGAGCTAGGGACAACGAACACCGGGGAGCTGTTTTTT. It specifies CASRELGTTNTGELFF.

This sequence joins TRBV20-1 and TRBJ1-1; unclear D gene. Per germline, CDR1 DFQATT and CDR2 SNEGSKA (reference sequence). Trimming shortened V by 5 bases and J by 4 bases, and 8 bases separated the two germline ends. CDR3 size: 11 residues. The CDR3 is CSAGRGTEAFF. In nucleotides, the CDR3 is TGCAGTGCTGGCCGGGGCACTGAAGCTTTCTTT.

The chain links TRBV29-1 to TRBJ2-1; 9 positions agree with TRBD1. The V and J ends lost 5 bases and 6 bases, in that order; junction bases with no gene match: 14. CDR1 SQVTM and CDR2 ANQGSEA come from the germline V gene. The length of the CDR3 is 16 residues. CDR3 amino acids: CSVMGQGPRRGNEQFF. CDR3 coding DNA: TGCAGCGTTATGGGACAGGGCCCCCGTCGTGGCAATGAGCAGTTCTTC.

This clone appeared a few times. The J gene is TRBJ2-5, the V gene TRBV7-9, with no clear D. Germline CDR1 reads SEHNR; CDR2 reads FQNEAQ (reference sequence). CDR3 length equals 13 residues. V lost 4 bases to trimming and J lost 6 bases, with 12 bases between them. The CDR3 loop reads CASSSLGPKTQYF. In DNA form, the CDR3 reads TGTGCCAGCAGCTCTCTAGGCCCCAAGACCCAGTACTTC.

V usage is TRBV2 and J usage is TRBJ2-2; 9 nucleotides match TRBD1. Per germline, CDR1 SNHLY and CDR2 FYNNEI. Germline trimming cut 6 bases from V and 5 bases from J; bases unmatched to any gene: 4. CDR3 length: 14 residues. Here the CDR3 reads CASRTDRGTGELFF. Here the CDR3 DNA reads TGTGCCAGCAGGACGGACAGGGGAACCGGGGAGCTGTTTTTT.

This rearrangement joins TRBV15 to TRBJ1-3; possible D gene TRBD1, 5 bases. CDR1 is LNHNV and CDR2 is YYDKDF in the germline V gene (reference sequence). CDR3 length: 16 residues. Trimming took 3 bases from V and 4 from J, leaving 16 bases between them. The CDR3 is CATSSQTAQLGNTIYF. Written as DNA, the CDR3 is TGTGCCACCAGCAGCCAGACAGCTCAGCTCGGAAACACCATATATTTT.

The rearrangement links TRBV18 to TRBJ1-1; TRBD1 is a possible D gene (5 bases). Germline CDR1 and CDR2: KGHSH and LQKENI. The V end was cut by 1 base, the J end by 5 bases, with 11 bases between. The CDR3 length is 14 residues. CDR3 loop: CASSPLPAGTEAFF. CDR3 coding DNA: TGTGCCAGCTCACCACTTCCGGCAGGGACTGAAGCTTTCTTT. Variable domain in full (rest from reference TRBV18 and TRBJ1-1): NAGVMQNPRHLVRRRGQEARLRCSPMKGHSHVYWYRQLPEEGLKFMVYLQKENIIDESGMPKERFSAEFPKEGPSILRIQQVVRGDSAAYFCASSPLPAGTEAFFGQGTRLTVV.

V gene TRBV7-3 combines with J gene TRBJ2-3; 16 bases map to TRBD2. The CDR3 is 19 amino acids. The ends lost 5 bases at V and 3 bases at J; junction bases unmatched: 11. The germline V gene encodes CDR1 SGHTA and CDR2 FQGTGA. The CDR3 spells CASSPMGLAGGPRTDTQYF. The CDR3 DNA reads as TGTGCCAGCAGCCCTATGGGACTAGCGGGGGGGCCTCGGACAGATACGCAGTATTTT.

The rearrangement joins TRBV12-5 to TRBJ1-1, with D uncertain. This CDR3 is 15 amino acids long. Germline CDR1 and CDR2: LGHNT and FRNRAP. V gave up 0 bases and J gave up 0 bases, with 8 bases separating them. The chain's CDR3 is CASGLVDDMNTEAFF. Here the CDR3 DNA reads TGTGCTAGTGGTTTGGTAGACGACATGAACACTGAAGCTTTCTTT.

The V gene is TRBV7-2, the J gene TRBJ2-7; 7 positions agree with TRBD1. This CDR3 region has 14 residues. Germline trimming cut 5 bases from V and 7 bases from J; bases unmatched to any gene: 11. The germline V gene has CDR1 SGHTA and CDR2 FQGNSA. The CDR3 spells CASSQGQPLREQYF. The CDR3 DNA is TGTGCCAGCAGCCAGGGACAGCCTTTACGTGAGCAGTACTTC. The full variable domain, in which reference TRBV7-2 and TRBJ2-7 provide the parts outside the CDR3, is GAGVSQSPSNKVTEKGKDVELRCDPISGHTALYWYRQSLGQGLEFLIYFQGNSAPDKSGLPSDRFSAERTGGSVSTLTIQRTQQEDSAVYLCASSQGQPLREQYFGPGTRLTVT.

This rearrangement joins TRBV27 to TRBJ2-7, with 13 bases that match TRBD2. The CDR3 contains 16 residues. The V gene's germline CDR1 is MNHEY and CDR2 SMNVEV (reference sequence). The ends lost 7 bases at V and 2 bases at J; junction bases unmatched: 8. DNA of the CDR3: TGTGCCAGCAATACCTGGGGACTAGCGGGAACCTACGAGCAGTACTTC. Protein: CASNTWGLAGTYEQYF.